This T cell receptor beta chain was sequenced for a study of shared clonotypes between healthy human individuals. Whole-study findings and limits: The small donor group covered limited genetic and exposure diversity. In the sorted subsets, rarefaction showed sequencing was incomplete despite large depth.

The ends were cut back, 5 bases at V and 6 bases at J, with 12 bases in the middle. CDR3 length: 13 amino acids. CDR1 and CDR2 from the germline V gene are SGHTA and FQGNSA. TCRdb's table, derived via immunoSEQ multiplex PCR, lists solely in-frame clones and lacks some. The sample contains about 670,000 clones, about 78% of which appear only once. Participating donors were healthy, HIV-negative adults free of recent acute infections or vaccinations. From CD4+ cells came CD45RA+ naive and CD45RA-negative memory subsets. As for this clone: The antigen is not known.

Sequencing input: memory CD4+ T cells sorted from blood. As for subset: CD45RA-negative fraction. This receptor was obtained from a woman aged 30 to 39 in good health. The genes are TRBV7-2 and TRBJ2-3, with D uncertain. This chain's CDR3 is CASSPPQSDTQYF. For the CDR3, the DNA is TGTGCCAGCAGCCCACCACAGTCCGATACGCAGTATTTT.